Listed below are T cell receptor beta chains from one sample, sequenced in a study of human thymus T cells. Libraries were prepared by immunoSEQ multiplex PCR; TCRdb keeps only in-frame clonotypes and omits some of them. The data contain more than 45,000 clones, 94% of them singletons. Sequencing input: blood. Every receptor here comes from a boy younger than two with a congenital heart defect but otherwise immunologically healthy. Both conserved end residues are trimmed from each CDR3. Some rows mark clone size as missing; the rest say once, few, many or name a class of expanded clone.

v_gene: TRBV4-1; len: 13; abundance: NA; j_gene: TRBJ1-2; CDR3aa: ASSLQGGGNYGYT
v_gene: TRBV29-1; len: 12; abundance: NA; j_gene: TRBJ1-1; CDR3aa: SASLGSQNTEAF
v_gene: TRBV15; len: 13; abundance: once; j_gene: TRBJ2-1; CDR3aa: ATSTSASSYNEQF
v_gene: TRBV28; len: 9; abundance: NA; j_gene: TRBJ2-1; CDR3aa: ASSFRDEQF
v_gene: TRBV28; len: 13; abundance: NA; j_gene: TRBJ1-2; CDR3aa: ASLNRGFINYGYT
v_gene: TRBV28; len: 11; abundance: NA; j_gene: TRBJ1-2; CDR3aa: ASRRAVNYGYT
v_gene: TRBV5-4; len: 10; abundance: NA; j_gene: TRBJ2-5; CDR3aa: ASSPERETQY
v_gene: TRBV9; len: 14; abundance: NA; j_gene: TRBJ2-5; CDR3aa: ASSVEEVQGSETQY
v_gene: TRBV18; len: 11; abundance: once; j_gene: TRBJ2-1; CDR3aa: ASSRLTHNEQF
v_gene: TRBV4-1; len: 12; abundance: NA; j_gene: TRBJ1-1; CDR3aa: ASSQARGNTEAF
v_gene: TRBV19; len: 19; abundance: NA; j_gene: TRBJ1-6; CDR3aa: ASGPQGTRSLIATKNSALH
v_gene: TRBV7-8; len: 9; abundance: NA; j_gene: TRBJ2-7; CDR3aa: ASSLSYEQY
v_gene: TRBV4-1; len: 11; abundance: NA; j_gene: TRBJ1-1; CDR3aa: ASSPLLGAEAF
v_gene: TRBV7-2; len: 14; abundance: NA; j_gene: TRBJ1-4; CDR3aa: ASSPEGQRANEKLF
v_gene: TRBV19; len: 14; abundance: NA; j_gene: TRBJ2-2; CDR3aa: ASSIFVRSNTGELF
v_gene: TRBV7-2; len: 12; abundance: NA; j_gene: TRBJ2-3; CDR3aa: ATVAGDGTDTQY
v_gene: TRBV6-5; len: 13; abundance: NA; j_gene: TRBJ1-1; CDR3aa: ASSQTGGPNTEAF
v_gene: TRBV7-2; len: 12; abundance: NA; j_gene: TRBJ2-3; CDR3aa: ASSVTGTTGTQY
v_gene: TRBV15; len: 15; abundance: NA; j_gene: TRBJ1-2; CDR3aa: ATSREWDRWGADGYT
v_gene: TRBV10-3; len: 12; abundance: NA; j_gene: TRBJ1-5; CDR3aa: AISAGVGNQPQH
v_gene: TRBV2; len: 11; abundance: once; j_gene: TRBJ2-5; CDR3aa: ASSFGGGETQY
v_gene: TRBV2; len: 11; abundance: NA; j_gene: TRBJ1-2; CDR3aa: ASSEGTNYGYT
v_gene: TRBV11-2; len: 11; abundance: once; j_gene: TRBJ2-1; CDR3aa: ASSLVQADGQF
v_gene: TRBV28; len: 10; abundance: NA; j_gene: TRBJ2-5; CDR3aa: ASSLIPETQY
v_gene: TRBV2; len: 11; abundance: NA; j_gene: TRBJ2-3; CDR3aa: ASMIGRTDTQY
v_gene: TRBV7-9; len: 15; abundance: NA; j_gene: TRBJ2-2; CDR3aa: ASSLSAGERDTGELF
v_gene: TRBV6-6; len: 12; abundance: NA; j_gene: TRBJ2-4; CDR3aa: ASSRRGAGNIQY
v_gene: TRBV9; len: 13; abundance: NA; j_gene: TRBJ2-7; CDR3aa: ASSVGRDSRNEQY
v_gene: TRBV15; len: 12; abundance: NA; j_gene: TRBJ1-2; CDR3aa: ATSRGRVNYGYT